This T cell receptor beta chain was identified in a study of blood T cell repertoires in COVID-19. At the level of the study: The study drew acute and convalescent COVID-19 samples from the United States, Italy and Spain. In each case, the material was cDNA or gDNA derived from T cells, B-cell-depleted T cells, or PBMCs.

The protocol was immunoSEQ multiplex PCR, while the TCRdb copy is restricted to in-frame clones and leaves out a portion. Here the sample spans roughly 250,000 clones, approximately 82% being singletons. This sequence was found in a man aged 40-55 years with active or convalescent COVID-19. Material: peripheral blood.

CDR3 DNA sequence: TGTGCCAGCAGCGGCAGTCCAGGATACACTGAAGCTTTCTTT. This gives the protein CASSGSPGYTEAFF. This chain joins TRBV9 and TRBJ1-1; no clear D. Germline CDR1 is SGDLS and CDR2 is YYNGEE. Trimming removed 3 bases from V and 3 bases from J, with 12 bases in between. The CDR3 has 14 amino acids.